This TCR beta chain was recorded in a study of shared clonotypes between healthy human individuals. Looking at the study overall: The donor pool was made up of two women and a few men aged 18 to 49.

CDR1 is MNHNS, CDR2 SASEGT, per germline. The CDR3 runs to 14 residues. The germline V and J ends were trimmed by 3 bases and 5 bases, with 13 bases remaining between them. Overall study results and limits: The study found about 4.6% of naive CD4 clonotypes shared across a handful of donors.

Genomic DNA per cell subset filled all wells of several immunoSEQ plates. Profiling relied on immunoSEQ multiplex PCR, and the TCRdb table lists in-frame clones only, not all of them. The repertoire holds about 2,500,000 clones, with just over 90% as singletons. As regards this clone: What it binds is unknown.

The TCR sequence derives from a man between 18 and 35 years old in good health. The chain links TRBV6-1 to TRBJ1-2, with D possibly being TRBD1 (5 bases). Specimen: naive CD4+ T cells sorted from blood. Subset denoted: CD45RA+ positively selected. In DNA form, the CDR3 reads TGTGCCAGCAGTGACGTCGGGGGGGTATATGGCTACACCTTC. Amino acid sequence: CASSDVGGVYGYTF.